This T cell receptor (beta chain) was captured by sequencing in a study of cytomegalovirus exposure and HLA in healthy donors. Whole-study results and caveats: Published work reported that the classifier diagnosed cytomegalovirus status with high specificity and sensitivity.

Researchers ran the PCR with 60 Vbeta and 13 Jbeta primers. Clones were read by immunoSEQ multiplex PCR, and TCRdb kept only the in-frame ones, dropping some. The sample data list around 50,000 clones. The V end lost 1 base, the J end lost 3 bases, and 6 bases lay between the germline ends. The germline V gene encodes CDR1 LGHNA and CDR2 YNFKEQ. The CDR3 is made up of 13 amino acids. For this clone: Its antigen is as yet unknown.

The sequence derives from a woman aged 40 to 50 in good health and CMV-seronegative. The sample comprised PBMCs. V gene TRBV4-2 combines with J gene TRBJ1-1, with D uncertain. The CDR3: CASSQGADTEAFF. The CDR3 nucleotides are TGTGCCAGCAGCCAAGGGGCAGACACTGAAGCTTTCTTT.